The T cell receptor beta chain described here comes from a study of T cells in Graves' hyperthyroidism and ophthalmopathy. Amplified TCR beta CDR3 regions derived from RNA transcripts. Researchers ran a first-round RT-PCR on the TCR CDR3 using the HTBI primer set. One entry per CDR3 protein, called by TCRdb with MiXCR from the multiplex PCR reads. The sample yields some 650,000 distinct CDR3 sequences, 15% to 20% seen once. V lost 5 bases and J 15 bases, leaving 14 bases between the germline ends. The CDR3 has 11 amino acids. The germline V gene encodes CDR1 DFQATT and CDR2 SNEGSKA (reference sequence). This clonotype occurred many times.

The source material was blood. The chain carries TRBV20-1 and TRBJ1-6, with D unclear. This TCR was recovered from a woman aged 40 to 50 with Graves' ophthalmopathy. DNA of the CDR3: TGCAGTGCTTCCCTCTCCTCTCACCTCCACTTT. This codes for CSASLSSHLHF.